These 19 T cell receptor beta chains share one sample of origin, sequenced in a study of cytomegalovirus exposure and HLA in healthy donors. PCR used 60 Vbeta primers and 13 Jbeta primers. The table came from immunoSEQ multiplex PCR; TCRdb's copy has only in-frame clones and leaves some out. The table shows 110,000 to 150,000 clones, with 70% occurring only once. The source material was PBMCs. The receptors were gathered from a woman under 40 in good health and CMV-seronegative.

A few counts support this clone. This sequence joins TRBV28 and TRBJ2-5; tentatively, D is TRBD1 (6 bases). From germline, CDR1 is MDHEN and CDR2 SYDVKM. CDR3 size: 12 residues. V was pared by 7 bases and J by 7 bases, with 13 bases between. CDR3 sequence (DNA): TGTGCCAGCAAATCAGGGGCGGGGACCCAGTACTTC. Translated: CASKSGAGTQYF.

The rearrangement joins TRBV5-1 to TRBJ2-7, with D possibly being TRBD1 (6 bases). The CDR3 totals 15 residues. The V gene's germline CDR1 is SGHRS and CDR2 YFSETQ. Between the trimmed V and J ends, which lost 0 bases and 2 bases, there was a span of 12 bases. The CDR3 sequence is CASSLDLGTTYEQYF. For the CDR3, the DNA is TGCGCCAGCAGCTTGGATCTGGGGACAACCTACGAGCAGTACTTC.

This clone was observed a single time. This chain uses TRBV5-6 with TRBJ2-7; 9 nucleotides align to TRBD2. From germline, CDR1 is SGHDT and CDR2 YYEEEE. V lost 1 base to trimming and J lost 2 bases; unmatched junction nucleotides: 4. This CDR3 contains 15 residues. CDR3 amino acids: CASSLRLAGAYEQYV. CDR3 in DNA: TGTGCCAGCAGCTTGAGGTTAGCGGGGGCCTACGAGCAGTACGTC.

V is TRBV5-1 and J is TRBJ2-7; 9 positions agree with TRBD1. V was pared by 4 bases and J by 8 bases, with 13 bases of the junction left unmatched. The CDR3 runs 15 residues. The germline V gene has CDR1 SGHRS and CDR2 YFSETQ. CDR3 amino acids: CASSQRQGDSRQQYF. The DNA of the CDR3 is TGCGCCAGCAGCCAAAGACAGGGGGATTCGAGACAGCAGTACTTC.

The V and J genes are TRBV19 and TRBJ2-5, with TRBD2 matching over 12 bases. CDR3 length: 16 amino acids. The junction had 11 bases not matched to a gene; V was cut back by 7 bases and J by 5 bases. Per the germline V gene, CDR1 is LNHDA and CDR2 is SQIVND (reference sequence). CDR3 protein: CASTWGTSGSGETQYF. CDR3 sequence (DNA): TGTGCCAGTACCTGGGGGACTAGCGGGTCGGGGGAGACCCAGTACTTC. Filled out from reference TRBV19 and TRBJ2-5, the complete variable domain reads DGGITQSPKYLFRKEGQNVTLSCEQNLNHDAMYWYRQDPGQGLRLIYYSQIVNDFQKGDIAEGYSVSREKKESFPLTVTSAQKNPTAFYLCASTWGTSGSGETQYFGPGTRLLVL.

The V call is TRBV18, the J call TRBJ2-1; 11 nucleotides match TRBD2. The CDR3 extends over 15 amino acids. Unmatched junction bases numbered 3, after V lost 3 bases and J lost 5 bases. CDR1 is KGHSH, CDR2 LQKENI, per germline. CDR3 region: CASSPPGLADNEQFF. CDR3 bases: TGTGCCAGCTCACCTCCGGGACTAGCGGACAATGAGCAGTTCTTC.

This chain uses TRBV18 with TRBJ1-3, with 7 nucleotides matching TRBD1. After removal of 6 bases from V and 0 bases from J, the junction contained 5 bases not matched to a gene. The CDR3 contains 15 residues. In germline, CDR1 is KGHSH, CDR2 LQKENI. The CDR3, as DNA: TGTGCCAGCTCGCTCACAGGGGACTCTGGAAACACCATATATTTT. Amino acid sequence: CASSLTGDSGNTIYF.

CDR3 DNA sequence: TGTGCCAGCAGCTTATGGTGGGGGACTAGCGGGAGAAATGAGCAGTTCTTC. This encodes CASSLWWGTSGRNEQFF. This chain connects TRBV11-2 to TRBJ2-1, with TRBD2 matching 14 bases. CDR3 length: 17 amino acids. Germline CDR1 and CDR2: SGHAT and FQNNGV. The V segment lost 2 bases and the J segment 7 bases; nucleotides outside the gene matches: 7.

J is TRBJ1-5 and V is TRBV7-8; D is unclear. The CDR3 is 16 residues long. The V end lost 7 bases, the J end lost 1 base, and 17 bases lay between the germline ends. Germline CDR1 and CDR2: SGHVS and FQNEAQ. CDR3 nucleotides: TGTGCCAGCACCTACGCGGGGTATGGGAGCAATCAGCCCCAGCATTTT. Encoded protein: CASTYAGYGSNQPQHF.

As for this clone: Other DNA sequences in this sample translate to the same CDR3. V is TRBV5-1 and J is TRBJ2-3; TRBD1 is a possible D gene (6 bases). This CDR3 spans 14 amino acids. V shed 4 bases and J shed 2 bases, with 11 bases lying between them. Germline CDR1 is SGHRS and CDR2 is YFSETQ. The CDR3 spells CASSLGQNTDTQYF. Here the CDR3 DNA reads TGCGCCAGCAGCCTAGGACAGAACACAGATACGCAGTATTTT.

The rearrangement links TRBV28 to TRBJ2-7; TRBD1 is a possible D gene (5 bases). Germline lookup yields CDR1 MDHEN and CDR2 SYDVKM. The CDR3 consists of 15 residues. Trimming removed 6 bases at V and 1 base at J, with 16 bases between. This CDR3 reads CASRRTPGRSYEQYF. The DNA of the CDR3 is TGTGCCAGCAGACGCACCCCAGGGCGGTCCTACGAGCAGTACTTC.

A single count supports this clone. One end of the junction varies from germline; a read error may be responsible. The gene calls are TRBV7-3 and TRBJ2-5; TRBD2 matches at 9 bases. The germline V gene has CDR1 SGHTA and CDR2 FQGTGA. The CDR3 sequence is 15 residues long. CDR3 DNA sequence: TGTACCAGCAGCCCCTTAGCGGGGGCGGGGGAGACCCAGTACTTC. Translated, it gives CTSSPLAGAGETQYF.

The genes are TRBV5-6 and TRBJ2-5; a weak D match, TRBD2 (6 bases). This CDR3 has 14 amino acids. The germline CDR1 and CDR2 sequences are SGHDT and YYEEEE. The V gene lost 1 base and the J gene lost 4 bases, with 11 bases spanning the gap. The CDR3 DNA sequence: TGTGCCAGCAGCTTGACGGGAGTAGGAGAGACCCAGTACTTC. This encodes CASSLTGVGETQYF.

The CDR3 spells CASVKGVSGLSSYEQYF. In DNA, the CDR3 is TGTGCCAGCGTCAAAGGGGTCAGCGGACTAAGCTCCTACGAGCAGTACTTC. This chain links TRBV6-4 with TRBJ2-7, with D maybe TRBD2 (6 bases). Germline-derived CDR1 and CDR2 are MRHNA and SNTAGT. V gave up 8 bases and J gave up 0 bases, with 23 bases separating them. This CDR3 has 17 residues.

This clone was seen repeatedly, ten times or more. The rearrangement joins TRBV28 to TRBJ1-2; 8 bases match TRBD1. CDR3 length: 16 amino acids. Germline-derived CDR1 and CDR2 are MDHEN and SYDVKM. The V gene end was trimmed by 6 bases and the J gene end by 4 bases; junction bases not matched to a gene: 13. DNA for the CDR3: TGTGCCAGCAGCTCTTCAGGGGGCGTTAATGGCTATGGCTACACCTTC. This sequence encodes CASSSSGGVNGYGYTF.

V gene TRBV23-1 combines with J gene TRBJ1-2; 8 bases map to TRBD1. TRBV23-1 is an ORF, with its function uncertain. The ends lost 1 base at V and 7 bases at J; junction bases unmatched: 2. The CDR3 loop spans 13 amino acids. The CDR3 coding sequence is TGCGCCAGCAGTCAATTCGACAGGGGTGGCTACACCTTC. Its protein is CASSQFDRGGYTF.

In nucleotides, the CDR3 is TGTGCCAGCAGCCTTGGACAGAGCTCTCAAGAGACCCAGTACTTC. It translates to CASSLGQSSQETQYF. V gene TRBV11-2 combines with J gene TRBJ2-5; TRBD1 might be the D (6 bases). CDR1 is SGHAT and CDR2 is FQNNGV in the germline V gene. Trimming left V 5 bases short and J 2 bases short, with 15 bases between. The CDR3 length is 15 residues.

The chain is built from TRBV13 and TRBJ2-1, with 7 bases lining up with TRBD2. J gave up 0 bases and V 2 bases, and 4 bases lay outside the gene matches. The germline gives CDR1 PRHDT, CDR2 FYEKMQ (reference sequence). The CDR3 runs to 16 residues. CDR3 loop: CASSLQSGISYNEQFF. Written as DNA, the CDR3 is TGTGCCAGCAGCTTACAAAGCGGGATCTCCTACAATGAGCAGTTCTTC.

In nucleotides, the CDR3 is TGTGCCAGCTCACCGACAAGCAGGGCCCACGAGCAGTACTTC. Its translation is CASSPTSRAHEQYF. The chain is built from TRBV18 and TRBJ2-7; D might be TRBD1 (5 bases). V was trimmed by 3 bases and J by 5 bases, leaving 14 bases between them. CDR3 length: 14 residues. Germline CDR1 KGHSH, CDR2 LQKENI.